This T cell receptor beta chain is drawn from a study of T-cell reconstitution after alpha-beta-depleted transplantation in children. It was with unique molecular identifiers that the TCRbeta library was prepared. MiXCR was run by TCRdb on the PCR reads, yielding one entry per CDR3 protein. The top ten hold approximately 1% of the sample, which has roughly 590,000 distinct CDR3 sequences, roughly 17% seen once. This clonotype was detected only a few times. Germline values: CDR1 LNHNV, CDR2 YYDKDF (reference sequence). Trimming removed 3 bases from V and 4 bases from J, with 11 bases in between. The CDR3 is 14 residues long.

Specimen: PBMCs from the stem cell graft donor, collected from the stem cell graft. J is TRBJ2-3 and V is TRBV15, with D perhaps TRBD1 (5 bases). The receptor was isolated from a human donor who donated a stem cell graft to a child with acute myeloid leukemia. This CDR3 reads CATSSKGLPDTQYF. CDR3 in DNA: TGTGCCACCAGCAGTAAGGGGCTGCCAGATACGCAGTATTTT.